The clone carrying this T cell receptor beta chain was seen only a few times. Its antigen is unknown. This sample stems from a study of blood T cells in healthy people across ages. Whole-study results and caveats: It was the long-lived donors that had more naive CD4+ cells and higher diversity than aged donors.

V shed 5 bases, J shed 2 bases, and the junction held 7 bases outside the gene matches. Germline CDR1 is DFQATT and CDR2 is SNEGSKA (reference sequence). The CDR3 loop spans 14 amino acids. Each sample provided at least 6 micrograms of extracted total RNA. PCR was performed a second time for roughly 7 to 11 cycles using a sample-barcoded 5' primer and a J-beta primer mix. Researchers report that a template-switch adaptor with 12 random nucleotides tagged each cDNA molecule. Per sample, CDR3-containing paired-end reads numbered at least 2.5 million. TCRdb independently ran MiXCR on the 5' RACE reads; one entry per CDR3 protein. The table lists some 640,000 distinct CDR3 sequences, about half of them singletons.

The chain joins TRBV20-1 to TRBJ2-3; 7 nucleotides agree with TRBD2. Sequencing input: blood. This TCR was recovered from a woman aged 60-75 years in good health. In DNA form, the CDR3 reads TGCAGTGCTTTGAAAGCGGGACCCACAGATACGCAGTATTTT. Translated, it gives CSALKAGPTDTQYF.